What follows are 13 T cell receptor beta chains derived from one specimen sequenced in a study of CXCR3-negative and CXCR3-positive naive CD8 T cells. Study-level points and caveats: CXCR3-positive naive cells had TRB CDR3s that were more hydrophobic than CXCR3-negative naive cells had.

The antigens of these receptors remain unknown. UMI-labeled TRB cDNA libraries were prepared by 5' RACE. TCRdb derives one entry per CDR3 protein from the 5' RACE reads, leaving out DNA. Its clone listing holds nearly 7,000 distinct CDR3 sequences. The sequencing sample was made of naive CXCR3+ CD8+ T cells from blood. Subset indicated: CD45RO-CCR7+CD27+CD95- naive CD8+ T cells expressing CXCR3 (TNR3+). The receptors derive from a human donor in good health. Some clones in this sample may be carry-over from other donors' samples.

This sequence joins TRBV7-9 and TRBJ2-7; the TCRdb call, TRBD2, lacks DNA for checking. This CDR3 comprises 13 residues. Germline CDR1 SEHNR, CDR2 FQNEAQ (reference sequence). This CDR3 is CASSPPTSDEQYF.

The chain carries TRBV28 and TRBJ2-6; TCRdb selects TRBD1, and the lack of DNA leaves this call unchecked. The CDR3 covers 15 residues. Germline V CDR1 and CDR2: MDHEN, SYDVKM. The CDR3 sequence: CASSSTPPGANVLTF.

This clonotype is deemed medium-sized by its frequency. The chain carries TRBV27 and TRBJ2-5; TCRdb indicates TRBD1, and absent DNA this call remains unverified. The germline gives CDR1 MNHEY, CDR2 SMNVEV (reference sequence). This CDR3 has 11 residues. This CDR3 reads CASRGGATQYF.

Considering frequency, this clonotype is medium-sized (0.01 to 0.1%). CDR3 amino acids: CASSRGLADYNEQFF. The chain is built from TRBV7-3 and TRBJ2-1; the TRBD2 assignment by TCRdb is unverifiable without DNA. Germline CDR1 SGHTA, CDR2 FQGTGA. The CDR3 runs to 15 residues.

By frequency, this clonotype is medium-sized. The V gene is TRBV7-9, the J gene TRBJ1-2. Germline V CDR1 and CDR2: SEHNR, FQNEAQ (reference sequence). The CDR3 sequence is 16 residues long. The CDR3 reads CASSLDLERYNYGYTF.

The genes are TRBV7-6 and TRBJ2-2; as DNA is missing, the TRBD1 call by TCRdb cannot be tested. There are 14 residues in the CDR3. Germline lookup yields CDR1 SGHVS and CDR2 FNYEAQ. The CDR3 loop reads CASSPLRGSGELFF.

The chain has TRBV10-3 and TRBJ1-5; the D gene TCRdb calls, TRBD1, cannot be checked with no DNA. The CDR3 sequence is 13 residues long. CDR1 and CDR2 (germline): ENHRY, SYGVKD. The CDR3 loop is CAIGTDSNQPQHF.

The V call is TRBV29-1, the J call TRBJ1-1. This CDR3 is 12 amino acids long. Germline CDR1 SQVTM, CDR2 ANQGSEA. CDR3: CSVDQGPTEAFF.

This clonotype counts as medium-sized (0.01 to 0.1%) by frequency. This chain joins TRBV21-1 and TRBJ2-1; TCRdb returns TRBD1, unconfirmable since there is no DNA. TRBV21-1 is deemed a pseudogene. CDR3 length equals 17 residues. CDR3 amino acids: CASSNKRAHSSYNEQFF.

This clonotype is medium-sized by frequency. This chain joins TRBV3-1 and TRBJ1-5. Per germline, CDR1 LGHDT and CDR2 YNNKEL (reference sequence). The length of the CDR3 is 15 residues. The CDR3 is CASSPYGDSNQPQHF.

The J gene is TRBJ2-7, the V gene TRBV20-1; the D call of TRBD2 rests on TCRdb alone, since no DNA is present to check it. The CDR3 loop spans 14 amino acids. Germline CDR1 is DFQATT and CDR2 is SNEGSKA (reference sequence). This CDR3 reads CSARGSGSKYEQYF.

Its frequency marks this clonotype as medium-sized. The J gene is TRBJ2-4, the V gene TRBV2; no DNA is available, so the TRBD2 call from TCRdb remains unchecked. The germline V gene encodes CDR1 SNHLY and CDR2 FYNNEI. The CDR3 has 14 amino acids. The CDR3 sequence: CASSEGGGEDIQYF.

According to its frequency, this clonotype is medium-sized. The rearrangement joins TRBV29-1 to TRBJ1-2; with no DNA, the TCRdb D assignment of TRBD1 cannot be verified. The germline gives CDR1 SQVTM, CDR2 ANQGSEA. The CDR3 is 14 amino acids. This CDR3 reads CSVEDLDRGNGYTF.